This T cell receptor beta chain originates from a study of cytomegalovirus exposure and HLA in healthy donors. Findings of the study overall: Productive rates of about 90% or about 30% were seen for most TCR beta V segments in an earlier analysis.

About this clone itself: Its antigen remains unknown.

13 Jbeta primers and 60 Vbeta primers were used for the PCR. Generated by immunoSEQ multiplex PCR, the TCRdb table keeps only in-frame clones and is missing some. This sample has more than 80,000 clones, with 78% found just once. The CDR3 is made up of 15 amino acids. Trimming removed 1 base from V and 8 bases from J, with 14 bases in between. Germline lookup yields CDR1 SGHDN and CDR2 FVKESK. The chain employs TRBV14 and TRBJ1-4, with D unresolved. The specimen sequenced was PBMCs. The clonotype originates from a man between 18 and 29 years old in good health and CMV-seropositive. The CDR3 is CASSQGGGWSEKLFF. The CDR3 bases are TGTGCCAGCAGCCAAGGCGGCGGCTGGAGCGAAAAACTGTTTTTT.